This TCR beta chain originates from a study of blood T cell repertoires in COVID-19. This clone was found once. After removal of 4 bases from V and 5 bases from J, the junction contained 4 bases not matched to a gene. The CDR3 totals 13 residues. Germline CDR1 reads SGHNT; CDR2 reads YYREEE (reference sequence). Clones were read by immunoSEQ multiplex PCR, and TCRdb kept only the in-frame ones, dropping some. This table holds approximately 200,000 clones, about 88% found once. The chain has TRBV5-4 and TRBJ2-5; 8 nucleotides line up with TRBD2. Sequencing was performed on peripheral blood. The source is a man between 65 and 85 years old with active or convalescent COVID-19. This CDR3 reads CASSRGGRETQYF. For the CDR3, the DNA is TGTGCCAGCAGCCGGGGGGGCCGGGAGACCCAGTACTTC.